The entry that follows covers one TCR beta chain sequence. The antigen is undetermined. These data originate in a study of CD4+ T cells in melanoma. The germline gives CDR1 DFQATT, CDR2 SNEGSKA (reference sequence). The V end lost 3 bases, the J end lost 3 bases, and 3 bases lay between the germline ends. The CDR3 is 11 amino acids. The study's findings and limits: Reportedly, melanoma neoantigen-specific CD4+ T cells showed varied differentiation states. CD8+ T cell, macrophage and B cell function reportedly correlated with neoantigen-specific CD4+ T cells.

Measured with immunoSEQ multiplex PCR; TCRdb has only the in-frame clones, and not every one. The profile covers more than 110,000 clones, with about nine tenths appearing a single time and less than 2% taken by the ten largest. V is TRBV20-1 and J is TRBJ1-3; D is undetermined. This sequence was found in a human donor with melanoma. CDR3 sequence reads: CSARGGNTIYF. The CDR3 DNA follows: TGCAGTGCTAGGGGTGGAAACACCATATATTTT.